This is a list of T cell receptor beta chains from one sample in a study of cytotoxic CD8 clonotypes in ibrutinib-treated CLL. Sequencing was performed with immunoSEQ multiplex PCR; in TCRdb, only in-frame clones are kept and a portion is missing. The table lists around 91,000 clones, roughly 84% of them singletons. This material consisted of PBMCs, taken before ibrutinib treatment. The receptors derive from a human donor with chronic lymphocytic leukemia. Both conserved end residues are part of each CDR3. D genes are given only for firm matches. Some rows have no size entry. The others give once, few or many, or a class for an expanded clone.

D: TRBD2
V: TRBV5-6
J: TRBJ2-7
size: -
CDR3: CASSWGPQRDLYEQYF
DNA: TGTGCCAGCAGCTGGGGCCCTCAGCGGGATCTCTACGAGCAGTACTTC

D: -
V: TRBV6-5
J: TRBJ2-5
size: once
CDR3: CASSIQETQYF
DNA: TGTGCCAGCAGTATTCAAGAGACCCAGTACTTC

D: -
V: TRBV6-5
J: TRBJ2-3
size: once
CDR3: CASRYSRGTDTQYF
DNA: TGTGCCAGCAGGTACTCCAGAGGGACAGATACGCAGTATTTT

D: -
V: TRBV5-6
J: TRBJ2-7
size: -
CDR3: CASSQTGTSYEQYF
DNA: TGTGCCAGCAGCCAGACAGGTACTTCCTACGAGCAGTACTTC

D: -
V: TRBV19
J: TRBJ2-3
size: -
CDR3: CASSADRTDTQYF
DNA: TGTGCCAGTAGTGCCGACAGAACAGATACGCAGTATTTT

D: -
V: TRBV19
J: TRBJ1-3
size: -
CDR3: CASGDRSSGNTIYF
DNA: TGTGCCAGTGGCGACAGGTCCTCTGGAAACACCATATATTTT

D: TRBD2
V: TRBV2
J: TRBJ2-7
size: -
CDR3: CASKKSGTSGFYEQYF
DNA: TGTGCCAGCAAAAAATCCGGGACTAGCGGGTTCTACGAGCAGTACTTC

D: -
V: TRBV12-5
J: TRBJ2-7
size: once
CDR3: CASGLGAGSVYEQYF
DNA: TGTGCTAGTGGTTTGGGGGCAGGTTCTGTCTACGAGCAGTACTTC

D: -
V: TRBV27
J: TRBJ2-1
size: -
CDR3: CASTIAGEQFF
DNA: TGTGCCAGCACCATCGCCGGGGAGCAGTTCTTC

D: TRBD1
V: TRBV19
J: TRBJ1-2
size: -
CDR3: CASSPSTGGKDYGYTF
DNA: TGTGCCAGTAGTCCCTCGACAGGGGGGAAGGACTATGGCTACACCTTC

D: -
V: TRBV19
J: TRBJ2-2
size: once
CDR3: CASSHTGMNTGELFF
DNA: TGTGCCAGTAGTCACACAGGGATGAACACCGGGGAGCTGTTTTTT

D: TRBD2
V: TRBV11-2
J: TRBJ2-3
size: -
CDR3: CASSSSSGRGTDTQYF
DNA: TGTGCCAGCAGCTCCAGTAGCGGGAGGGGCACAGATACGCAGTATTTT

D: TRBD1
V: TRBV19
J: TRBJ1-5
size: few
CDR3: CASSDRTGVNQPQHF
DNA: TGTGCCAGTAGTGACCGGACAGGGGTCAATCAGCCCCAGCATTTT

D: -
V: TRBV27
J: TRBJ2-5
size: -
CDR3: CASSRDDSTGSQETQYF
DNA: TGTGCCAGCAGCCGGGACGACTCTACAGGGAGTCAAGAGACCCAGTACTTC

D: -
V: TRBV6-6
J: TRBJ2-1
size: -
CDR3: CASSYSQTGSYNEQFF
DNA: TGTGCCAGCAGTTACTCTCAAACGGGGTCCTACAATGAGCAGTTCTTC

D: -
V: TRBV27
J: TRBJ1-5
size: -
CDR3: CASSFDRNRQPQHF
DNA: TGTGCCAGCAGTTTCGATCGGAATCGGCAGCCCCAGCATTTT

D: TRBD2
V: TRBV2
J: TRBJ2-7
size: -
CDR3: CASIGLAGSSYEQYF
DNA: TGTGCCAGCATCGGCCTAGCGGGGAGCTCCTACGAGCAGTACTTC

D: -
V: TRBV2
J: TRBJ2-5
size: -
CDR3: CASIGDQGETQYF
DNA: TGTGCCAGCATAGGGGACCAAGGAGAGACCCAGTACTTC

D: -
V: TRBV5-1
J: TRBJ1-5
size: -
CDR3: CASSLAGTSYQPQHF
DNA: TGCGCCAGCAGCTTGGCCGGGACATCTTATCAGCCCCAGCATTTT

D: -
V: TRBV6-1
J: TRBJ1-2
size: -
CDR3: CASSEYQGTNYGYTF
DNA: TGTGCCAGCAGTGAATACCAGGGGACTAACTATGGCTACACCTTC

D: -
V: TRBV28
J: TRBJ2-7
size: -
CDR3: CASKVGGYEQYF
DNA: TGTGCCAGCAAAGTCGGAGGCTACGAGCAGTACTTC

D: -
V: TRBV27
J: TRBJ2-1
size: once
CDR3: CASSGREYYNEQFF
DNA: TGTGCCAGCAGTGGTCGAGAGTATTACAATGAGCAGTTCTTC

D: -
V: TRBV29-1
J: TRBJ2-2
size: -
CDR3: CSVPDSTNTGELFF
DNA: TGCAGCGTCCCCGACAGTACGAACACCGGGGAGCTGTTTTTT

D: -
V: TRBV28
J: TRBJ2-7
size: -
CDR3: CASSLAYEQYF
DNA: TGTGCCAGCAGTTTGGCCTACGAGCAGTACTTC

D: -
V: TRBV7-2
J: TRBJ2-3
size: -
CDR3: CASSFTLDTQYF
DNA: TGTGCCAGCAGCTTCACACTGGATACGCAGTATTTT

D: -
V: TRBV19
J: TRBJ1-2
size: -
CDR3: CASSDGGLLGYTF
DNA: TGTGCCAGTAGTGATGGGGGACTCCTTGGCTACACCTTC

D: -
V: TRBV27
J: TRBJ1-5
size: -
CDR3: CASSLVSGQPQHF
DNA: TGTGCCAGCAGTTTAGTTTCGGGTCAGCCCCAGCATTTT

D: TRBD2
V: TRBV5-1
J: TRBJ2-5
size: -
CDR3: CASSPAGGQETQYF
DNA: TGCGCCAGCAGCCCGGCGGGGGGCCAAGAGACCCAGTACTTC

D: TRBD2
V: TRBV29-1
J: TRBJ2-1
size: -
CDR3: CSVDLSGSNLQNEQFF
DNA: TGCAGCGTAGACCTTAGCGGGAGTAACCTTCAGAATGAGCAGTTCTTC

D: -
V: TRBV5-6
J: TRBJ2-1
size: -
CDR3: CASSDGEVRQFF
DNA: TGTGCCAGCAGCGATGGTGAGGTACGGCAGTTCTTC

D: TRBD2
V: TRBV4-3
J: TRBJ2-1
size: -
CDR3: CASSPAPVYLAGEPIYNEQFF
DNA: TGCGCCAGCAGCCCCGCCCCCGTTTATCTAGCGGGAGAGCCGATCTACAATGAGCAGTTCTTC

D: TRBD2
V: TRBV7-9
J: TRBJ2-3
size: -
CDR3: CASSPGLGGTDTQYF
DNA: TGTGCCAGCAGCCCGGGACTAGGGGGCACAGATACGCAGTATTTT

D: -
V: TRBV5-1
J: TRBJ1-5
size: many
CDR3: CASSFGGPGQPQHF
DNA: TGCGCCAGCAGCTTTGGCGGACCGGGACAGCCCCAGCATTTT

D: TRBD2
V: TRBV4-2
J: TRBJ2-1
size: -
CDR3: CASRGSHTSGTYNEQFF
DNA: TGTGCCAGCAGGGGAAGTCACACTAGCGGGACGTACAATGAGCAGTTCTTC

D: -
V: TRBV12-5
J: TRBJ1-1
size: -
CDR3: CASGLVYATEVPEAFF
DNA: TGTGCTAGTGGTTTGGTATACGCAACTGAGGTTCCTGAAGCTTTCTTT

D: -
V: TRBV7-2
J: TRBJ2-5
size: -
CDR3: CASTTHRRSQETQYF
DNA: TGTGCCAGCACCACCCACCGGCGCAGCCAAGAGACCCAGTACTTC

D: TRBD2
V: TRBV11-2
J: TRBJ2-1
size: -
CDR3: CASSLVRGSYNEQFF
DNA: TGTGCCAGCAGCTTAGTGCGGGGGTCCTACAATGAGCAGTTCTTC

D: -
V: TRBV6-6
J: TRBJ1-5
size: -
CDR3: CASSFSRSGNQPQHF
DNA: TGTGCCAGCAGTTTCAGTAGGTCTGGCAATCAGCCCCAGCATTTT

D: -
V: TRBV19
J: TRBJ2-7
size: medium-sized
CDR3: CASSFSGSQRSNEQYF
DNA: TGTGCCAGTAGTTTTTCTGGCTCCCAGAGGAGTAACGAGCAGTACTTC

D: TRBD1
V: TRBV28
J: TRBJ1-2
size: -
CDR3: CASRRDRGRGYGYTF
DNA: TGTGCCAGCAGACGAGACAGGGGGCGAGGCTATGGCTACACCTTC

D: TRBD1
V: TRBV25-1
J: TRBJ2-7
size: -
CDR3: CASSVQGAIGEQYF
DNA: TGTGCCAGCAGTGTACAGGGGGCTATCGGCGAGCAGTACTTC

D: -
V: TRBV27
J: TRBJ2-1
size: -
CDR3: CASSLRSSADNEQFF
DNA: TGTGCCAGCAGTTTAAGGAGTAGCGCCGACAATGAGCAGTTCTTC

D: -
V: TRBV4-1
J: TRBJ1-5
size: -
CDR3: CASSQDGHGNQPQHF
DNA: TGCGCCAGCAGCCAAGATGGGCACGGCAATCAGCCCCAGCATTTT

D: TRBD1
V: TRBV7-2
J: TRBJ1-3
size: few
CDR3: CASSLVRGPGNTIYF
DNA: TGTGCCAGCAGCTTAGTCAGGGGGCCTGGAAACACCATATATTTT

D: TRBD1
V: TRBV5-4
J: TRBJ2-2
size: -
CDR3: CASSRTGNTGELFF
DNA: TGTGCCAGCAGCCGGACAGGGAACACCGGGGAGCTGTTTTTT

D: -
V: TRBV19
J: TRBJ2-5
size: -
CDR3: CATSAGREETQYF
DNA: TGTGCCACTTCAGCGGGCAGGGAGGAGACCCAGTACTTC

D: -
V: TRBV7-2
J: TRBJ2-2
size: -
CDR3: CASSATYTGELFF
DNA: TGTGCCAGCAGCGCCACTTACACCGGGGAGCTGTTTTTT

D: TRBD1
V: TRBV6-1
J: TRBJ2-2
size: -
CDR3: CASGGQIHTGELFF
DNA: TGTGCCAGCGGGGGACAGATACACACCGGGGAGCTGTTTTTT

D: -
V: TRBV7-9
J: TRBJ1-3
size: -
CDR3: CASSIGTDSGNTIYF
DNA: TGTGCCAGCAGCATCGGGACGGACTCTGGAAACACCATATATTTT

D: TRBD1
V: TRBV6-1
J: TRBJ1-5
size: medium-sized
CDR3: CASSKGQGRRLSQPQHF
DNA: TGTGCCAGCAGTAAAGGACAGGGCCGTCGACTCTCTCAGCCCCAGCATTTT

D: -
V: TRBV19
J: TRBJ1-5
size: -
CDR3: CASSIEVGLGNQPQHF
DNA: TGTGCCAGTAGTATTGAGGTGGGGCTTGGAAATCAGCCCCAGCATTTT

D: -
V: TRBV7-9
J: TRBJ1-1
size: few
CDR3: CASSSTGTNTEAFF
DNA: TGTGCCAGCAGCTCGACCGGGACTAACACTGAAGCTTTCTTT

D: TRBD2
V: TRBV9
J: TRBJ2-1
size: few
CDR3: CASSVLAGGNHEQFF
DNA: TGTGCCAGCAGCGTCCTAGCGGGAGGGAACCATGAGCAGTTCTTC

D: TRBD1
V: TRBV6-5
J: TRBJ2-5
size: few
CDR3: CASRRQGLETQYF
DNA: TGTGCCAGCAGAAGACAGGGGTTGGAGACCCAGTACTTC

D: TRBD1
V: TRBV15
J: TRBJ1-5
size: -
CDR3: CATNLLIGDRVKNQPQHF
DNA: TGTGCCACCAACCTCCTTATAGGGGACAGGGTAAAAAATCAGCCCCAGCATTTT